Below, 11 T cell receptor beta chains from the same sample are listed, as sequenced in a study of shared clonotypes between healthy human individuals (TCRdb year 2020). The library was made by the immunoSEQ multiplex PCR assay. In its TCRdb copy, this immuneACCESS table keeps in-frame sequences only and misses some clones. Where compared with another copy, unresolved V genes explain less than half of these, and the others have no known cause. Recorded for this sample are 300,000 to 400,000 clones; around four fifths of them occurred a single time. Jointly, the top ten make up roughly 10% of the sample. The sequenced sample consisted of memory CD4+ T cells sorted from blood. This sample's cell subset or site label indicates: CD45RA-negative fraction. Receptors were obtained from a man younger than 45 in good health.

This clone occurred a few times. This chain's CDR3 is CASRLQGLGAFF. The CDR3 DNA is TGTGCCAGCAGGCTACAGGGTTTAGGAGCTTTCTTT. V gene TRBV2 combines with J gene TRBJ1-1; perhaps TRBD1 as D (6 bases). CDR1 is SNHLY, CDR2 FYNNEI, per germline. Trimming cost V 6 bases and J 10 bases, with 15 bases left between them. The CDR3 is made up of 12 amino acids.

This CDR3 reads CASSEPRQSFQETQYF. For the CDR3, the DNA is TGTGCCAGCAGTGAACCCCGACAGTCCTTCCAAGAGACCCAGTACTTC. This chain links TRBV6-1 with TRBJ2-5, with a possible D match to TRBD1 (5 bases). CDR1 MNHNS and CDR2 SASEGT come from the germline V gene. Trimming removed 2 bases at V and 1 base at J, with 14 bases between. This CDR3 is 16 amino acids long.

The rearrangement links TRBV7-9 to TRBJ2-1; D is unclear. V was cut by 5 bases and J by 0 bases, with 14 bases left in between. The CDR3 has 16 amino acids. Germline-derived CDR1 and CDR2 are SEHNR and FQNEAQ (reference sequence). CDR3 amino acids: CASSPTTESSYNEQFF. The CDR3 DNA follows: TGTGCCAGCAGCCCTACTACAGAAAGCTCCTACAATGAGCAGTTCTTC.

This chain connects TRBV5-1 to TRBJ2-3; D may be TRBD1 (5 bases). This CDR3 is built from 14 residues. The germline V and J ends were trimmed by 0 bases and 4 bases, with 9 bases remaining between them. Germline CDR1 SGHRS, CDR2 YFSETQ. CDR3 loop: CASSLGGAADTQYF. The DNA of the CDR3 is TGCGCCAGCAGCTTGGGGGGCGCAGCAGATACGCAGTATTTT.

The V call is TRBV10-3, the J call TRBJ2-3, with TRBD2 as a possible D gene (6 bases). V dropped 7 bases and J dropped 6 bases, with 14 bases sitting between them. There are 13 residues in the CDR3. CDR1 and CDR2 (germline): ENHRY, SYGVKD. The CDR3 reads CAITQTGSDTQYF. CDR3 DNA sequence: TGTGCCATCACCCAGACCGGGAGCGATACGCAGTATTTT.

The chain recombines TRBV25-1 with TRBJ1-4; 9 bases map to TRBD1. The CDR3 runs to 16 residues. With V trimmed by 8 bases and J by 2 bases, 9 bases remained unmatched. The germline gives CDR1 MGHDK, CDR2 SYGVNS. For the CDR3, the DNA is TGTGCCAGCGGCACCGGACAGGGGAGCACTAATGAAAAACTGTTTTTT. Its protein is CASGTGQGSTNEKLFF.

This sequence joins TRBV9 and TRBJ1-3; the match to TRBD1 covers 9 bases. V gave up 0 bases and J gave up 0 bases; unmatched junction bases: 7. The CDR3 extends over 18 amino acids. Germline CDR1 reads SGDLS; CDR2 reads YYNGEE. CDR3 amino acids: CASSVGSGTGISGNTIYF. The CDR3 nucleotides read TGTGCCAGCAGCGTAGGGTCCGGGACAGGGATCTCTGGAAACACCATATATTTT.

V gene TRBV29-1 combines with J gene TRBJ1-1; the D gene is possibly TRBD1 (6 bases). The CDR3 runs 15 residues. CDR1 and CDR2 (germline): SQVTM, ANQGSEA. V was clipped by 3 bases and J by 0 bases, with 14 bases between them. Here the CDR3 reads CSVDSGAGMNTEAFF. In DNA form, the CDR3 reads TGCAGCGTTGATTCAGGGGCAGGGATGAACACTGAAGCTTTCTTT.

Remarks on this clone: A read error may account for a junction end that differs from germline. In DNA, the CDR3 is TGTGCCAGCAGCGAAGACGGAAGCTATGGCTACACCTTC. Its protein is CASSEDGSYGYTF. This chain uses TRBV6-1 with TRBJ1-2; D gene unclear. Germline V lookup: CDR1 MNHNS, CDR2 SASEGT. The length of the CDR3 is 13 residues.

This clone was seen a single time. This chain uses TRBV5-4 with TRBJ2-7, with D uncertain. Germline loops: CDR1 SGHNT, CDR2 YYREEE (reference sequence). V was shortened by 0 bases and J by 1 base, with 5 bases between the two germline ends. The length of the CDR3 is 13 residues. The CDR3 nucleotides are TGTGCCAGCAGCTTGGACAGATCCTACGAGCAGTACTTC. It codes for CASSLDRSYEQYF.

In this sample, this clone turned up many times. V gene TRBV15 combines with J gene TRBJ2-2; D unclear. The germline V gene has CDR1 LNHNV and CDR2 YYDKDF (reference sequence). Trimming pared 0 bases from V and 6 bases from J, leaving 8 bases between. The CDR3 length is 14 residues. CDR3 protein: CATSRERASGELFF. As DNA, the CDR3 is TGTGCCACCAGCAGAGAAAGGGCGTCCGGGGAGCTGTTTTTT.